The 27 T cell receptor beta chains reported below all come from one sample, sequenced in a study of T cell responses to AZD1222 COVID-19 vaccine. TCRdb's table, derived via immunoSEQ multiplex PCR, lists solely in-frame clones and lacks some. The data show 150,000 to 190,000 clones, roughly nine tenths seen once. The sequenced sample was peripheral blood, obtained after recovery from COVID-19. Source of these receptors: an adult who had recovered from COVID-19.

The rearrangement uses TRBV28 and TRBJ1-1; perhaps TRBD1 as D (6 bases). There are 14 residues in the CDR3. V gave up 2 bases and J gave up 5 bases, with 12 bases separating them. The germline gives CDR1 MDHEN, CDR2 SYDVKM. CDR3 bases: TGTGCCAGCAGTTTAGATCAGGGGCGGACTGAAGCTTTCTTT. Translating it yields CASSLDQGRTEAFF. The whole variable domain, remainder taken from reference TRBV28 and TRBJ1-1, is DVKVTQSSRYLVKRTGEKVFLECVQDMDHENMFWYRQDPGLGLRLIYFSYDVKMKEKGDIPEGYSVSREKKERFSLILESASTNQTSMYLCASSLDQGRTEAFFGQGTRLTVV.

The rearrangement uses TRBV19 and TRBJ2-3, with TRBD2 as a possible D gene (6 bases). The CDR3 covers 16 residues. V was trimmed by 3 bases and J by 0 bases, leaving 13 bases between them. Germline V lookup: CDR1 LNHDA, CDR2 SQIVND (reference sequence). CDR3: CASSILASFSTDTQYF. The DNA for the CDR3 is TGTGCCAGTAGTATCCTAGCGTCCTTTAGCACAGATACGCAGTATTTT.

With regard to this clone: One end of the junction is discordant with germline, which a read error may explain. The J gene is TRBJ2-6, the V gene TRBV5-1; possibly TRBD2 for D (7 bases). This CDR3 region has 18 residues. Per the germline V gene, CDR1 is SGHRS and CDR2 is YFSETQ. This chain's CDR3 is CASSLRAGTYAGANVQTF. CDR3 nucleotides: TGCGCCAGCAGTCTGCGGGCGGGCACGTACGCGGGGGCCAACGTCCAGACTTTC.

The chain links TRBV15 to TRBJ1-5, with TRBD1 matching over 8 bases. The CDR3 is 14 amino acids. Germline V gene lookup returns CDR1 LNHNV and CDR2 YYDKDF (reference sequence). The V gene end was trimmed by 8 bases and the J gene end by 5 bases; junction bases not matched to a gene: 8. The CDR3 DNA is TGTGCCACCGACGGCGTGACAGGGGATCAGCCCCAGCATTTT. It yields the protein CATDGVTGDQPQHF. Together with reference TRBV15 and TRBJ1-5, the CDR3 gives the full variable domain: DAMVIQNPRYQVTQFGKPVTLSCSQTLNHNVMYWYQQKSSQAPKLLFHYYDKDFNNEADTPDNFQSRRPNTSFCFLDIRSPGLGDTAMYLCATDGVTGDQPQHFGDGTRLSIL.

V is TRBV6-1 and J is TRBJ2-3; no reliable D call. The V and J ends lost 0 bases and 3 bases respectively, with 7 bases between them. This CDR3 region has 14 residues. Germline values: CDR1 MNHNS, CDR2 SASEGT. The CDR3 DNA reads as TGTGCCAGCAGTGAAGCTTCCAATACAGATACGCAGTATTTT. Translation gives CASSEASNTDTQYF.

The chain has TRBV19 and TRBJ1-1; D remains ambiguous. The CDR3 runs to 15 residues. V lost 5 bases, J lost 0 bases, and 13 bases lay in between. Per germline, CDR1 LNHDA and CDR2 SQIVND (reference sequence). The CDR3 sequence: CASSVLGSMNTEAFF. The CDR3 region has the DNA TGTGCCAGTAGTGTCCTAGGCAGCATGAACACTGAAGCTTTCTTT.

This chain uses TRBV24-1 with TRBJ2-5; D gene uncertain. CDR3 length: 14 residues. V lost 2 bases and J lost 1, with 7 bases in between. Germline loops: CDR1 KGHDR, CDR2 SFDVKD. CDR3 protein: CATSDSPSQETQYF. CDR3 bases: TGTGCCACCAGTGATTCCCCCAGCCAAGAGACCCAGTACTTC.

This clone was observed a few times. The chain uses TRBV9 and TRBJ1-3; D may be TRBD1 (5 bases). This CDR3 is built from 15 residues. V shed 0 bases and J shed 8 bases, with 15 bases lying between them. The germline V gene has CDR1 SGDLS and CDR2 YYNGEE. The CDR3 reads CASSVGGRDSDTIYF. CDR3 sequence (DNA): TGTGCCAGCAGCGTAGGGGGGAGGGATAGTGACACCATATATTTT. Looking up the rest from reference TRBV9 and TRBJ1-3 gives the full variable domain: DSGVTQTPKHLITATGQRVTLRCSPRSGDLSVYWYQQSLDQGLQFLIQYYNGEERAKGNILERFSAQQFPDLHSELNLSSLELGDSALYFCASSVGGRDSDTIYFGEGSWLTVV.

J is TRBJ1-6 and V is TRBV18; TRBD1 might be the D (6 bases). The CDR3 length is 15 residues. The V end was cut by 3 bases, the J end by 5 bases, with 11 bases between. In germline, CDR1 is KGHSH, CDR2 LQKENI. CDR3 loop: CASSPSGEDNSPLHF. The CDR3 DNA follows: TGTGCCAGCTCACCCTCAGGGGAGGATAATTCACCCCTCCACTTT.

This rearrangement joins TRBV7-9 to TRBJ2-7; D not resolved. There are 13 residues in the CDR3. Germline loops: CDR1 SEHNR, CDR2 FQNEAQ (reference sequence). V was pared by 8 bases and J by 7 bases, with 18 bases between. The CDR3 nucleotides are TGTGCCAGCTCAGTCATCGAGAGCACAGAGCAGTACTTC. Translated: CASSVIESTEQYF.

The V and J genes are TRBV6-1 and TRBJ1-2, with 8 bases matching TRBD1. V lost 3 bases and J lost 1; bases outside the gene matches: 1. Germline CDR1 is MNHNS and CDR2 is SASEGT. CDR3 length equals 14 residues. DNA of the CDR3: TGTGCCAGCAGTGAGGACAGGGTTAACTATGGCTACACCTTC. Protein sequence: CASSEDRVNYGYTF.

The V call is TRBV5-4, the J call TRBJ2-2; D is uncertain. CDR3 length: 13 residues. The V end lost 1 base, the J end lost 10 bases, and 11 bases lay between the germline ends. Germline V gene data show CDR1 as SGHNT and CDR2 as YYREEE (reference sequence). CDR3 sequence: CASSLNLLEELFF. The CDR3 DNA reads as TGTGCCAGCAGCTTGAATCTTTTAGAGGAGCTGTTTTTT.

This clone has more than one count but fewer than ten. The chain joins TRBV18 to TRBJ1-4, with TRBD1 as a possible D gene (5 bases). CDR1 and CDR2 (germline): KGHSH, LQKENI. With 2 bases removed from V and 8 bases from J, the gap between germline ends came to 9 bases. This CDR3 region has 13 residues. Here the CDR3 reads CASSPGAEEKLFF. The CDR3, as DNA: TGTGCCAGCTCACCAGGGGCGGAGGAAAAACTGTTTTTT.

The J gene is TRBJ1-1, the V gene TRBV12-5; possibly TRBD1 for D (5 bases). CDR3 length equals 15 residues. Germline V gene data show CDR1 as LGHNT and CDR2 as FRNRAP. The V gene lost 0 bases and the J gene lost 3 bases, with 11 bases spanning the gap. The CDR3 loop is CASGLVWGPYTEAFF. The CDR3 DNA reads as TGTGCTAGTGGTTTGGTATGGGGCCCCTACACTGAAGCTTTCTTT.

The V gene is TRBV5-6, the J gene TRBJ1-2; D not resolved. The CDR3 extends over 14 amino acids. Germline V gene lookup returns CDR1 SGHDT and CDR2 YYEEEE. V was trimmed by 0 bases and J by 5 bases, leaving 11 bases between them. Here the CDR3 DNA reads TGTGCCAGCAGCTTGGGGCAGGAGAAGTATGGCTACACCTTC. As protein: CASSLGQEKYGYTF.

CDR3 sequence (DNA): TGTGCCAGCCGGCCTTCGGGGGGGAACTATGGCTACACCTTC. Protein sequence: CASRPSGGNYGYTF. J is TRBJ1-2 and V is TRBV27; perhaps TRBD1 as D (5 bases). V lost 8 bases, J lost 2 bases, and 15 bases lay in between. This CDR3 is 14 amino acids long. Germline assignment: CDR1 MNHEY and CDR2 SMNVEV (reference sequence).

This chain connects TRBV19 to TRBJ1-4; maybe TRBD1 (6 bases). V was pared by 5 bases and J by 7 bases, with 14 bases between. Germline values: CDR1 LNHDA, CDR2 SQIVND (reference sequence). The CDR3 covers 14 residues. The CDR3 DNA reads TGTGCCAGTAGTGAAACAGGGCGGGTTGAAAAACTGTTTTTT. This codes for CASSETGRVEKLFF.

The chain carries TRBV10-2 and TRBJ1-2, with no clear D. The germline gives CDR1 WSHSY, CDR2 SAAADI. The V end lost 0 bases, the J end lost 0 bases, and 5 bases lay between the germline ends. There are 14 residues in the CDR3. The CDR3 DNA reads as TGCGCCAGCAGTGAGTCAGTCTCTAACTATGGCTACACCTTC. It codes for CASSESVSNYGYTF.

The V call is TRBV28, the J call TRBJ1-2; D remains unclear. Germline V gene sequence: CDR1 MDHEN, CDR2 SYDVKM. The CDR3 runs 13 residues. Trimming stripped 6 bases from V and 8 bases from J, with 16 bases between. The CDR3 region is CASSPDLTRGYTF. The DNA for the CDR3 is TGTGCCAGCAGCCCCGACCTTACTAGGGGCTACACCTTC.

This chain links TRBV5-1 with TRBJ1-3, with D unresolved. The CDR3 runs to 13 residues. Germline CDR1 SGHRS, CDR2 YFSETQ. V lost 0 bases and J lost 4, with 5 bases in between. CDR3 amino acids: CASSLDRGNTIYF. CDR3 coding DNA: TGCGCCAGCAGCTTGGATAGAGGAAACACCATATATTTT.

The V gene is TRBV5-1, the J gene TRBJ2-7; 12 nucleotides align to TRBD1. Germline CDR1 reads SGHRS; CDR2 reads YFSETQ. The junction had 6 bases not matched to a gene; V was cut back by 4 bases and J by 7 bases. This CDR3 has 14 amino acids. This CDR3 is CASSGGQGAGEQYF. The CDR3 bases are TGCGCCAGCAGCGGGGGACAGGGGGCGGGTGAGCAGTACTTC.

The chain couples TRBV7-9 to TRBJ2-7; 8 nucleotides line up with TRBD2. The CDR3 runs 15 residues. V shed 3 bases, J shed 0 bases, and the junction held 4 bases outside the gene matches. Germline CDR1 and CDR2: SEHNR and FQNEAQ (reference sequence). The CDR3 is CASSFSGGASYEQYF. The CDR3 bases are TGTGCCAGCAGCTTCTCCGGGGGGGCCTCCTACGAGCAGTACTTC.

The chain carries TRBV19 and TRBJ1-1; no clear D gene. CDR1 and CDR2 from the germline V gene are LNHDA and SQIVND (reference sequence). V was cut by 5 bases and J by 1 base, with 5 bases left in between. The CDR3 covers 12 residues. The CDR3 reads CASSWWNTEAFF. In DNA, the CDR3 is TGTGCCAGTAGTTGGTGGAACACTGAAGCTTTCTTT. The full variable domain, in which reference TRBV19 and TRBJ1-1 provide the parts outside the CDR3, is DGGITQSPKYLFRKEGQNVTLSCEQNLNHDAMYWYRQDPGQGLRLIYYSQIVNDFQKGDIAEGYSVSREKKESFPLTVTSAQKNPTAFYLCASSWWNTEAFFGQGTRLTVV.

This clone was detected once. The chain links TRBV29-1 to TRBJ2-5, with 7 bases matching TRBD1. Germline CDR1 is SQVTM and CDR2 is ANQGSEA. The CDR3 loop spans 15 amino acids. V dropped 4 bases and J dropped 1; count of bases not matched to a gene: 9. In DNA, the CDR3 is TGCAGCGTTGCCCCAATGGACAGGCCCCAAGAGACCCAGTACTTC. This gives the protein CSVAPMDRPQETQYF.

V is TRBV6-1 and J is TRBJ2-1, with D possibly matching TRBD2 (6 bases). The ends were cut back, 3 bases at V and 4 bases at J, with 10 bases in the middle. Germline CDR1 is MNHNS and CDR2 is SASEGT. This CDR3 contains 14 residues. Written as DNA, the CDR3 is TGTGCCAGCAGTGACCGGGGGATATACAATGAGCAGTTCTTC. It codes for CASSDRGIYNEQFF.

This chain links TRBV4-2 with TRBJ2-2; tentatively, D is TRBD1 (6 bases). Trimming stripped 4 bases from V and 1 base from J, with 13 bases between. Germline V gene lookup returns CDR1 LGHNA and CDR2 YNFKEQ. This CDR3 is built from 16 residues. The CDR3 nucleotides are TGTGCCAGCAGCCCAAGGGAACAGGGGAACACCGGGGAGCTGTTTTTT. Amino acids: CASSPREQGNTGELFF.

The rearrangement joins TRBV9 to TRBJ2-2; TRBD1 is a possible D gene (5 bases). The germline V and J ends were trimmed by 3 bases and 3 bases, with 6 bases remaining between them. Germline CDR1 and CDR2: SGDLS and YYNGEE. This CDR3 comprises 13 residues. The CDR3 DNA reads TGTGCCAGCAGCGGACAGTACACCGGGGAGCTGTTTTTT. Protein sequence: CASSGQYTGELFF.